This T cell receptor beta chain was captured in a study of CD8 T cells in ankylosing spondylitis. TCRdb called the 5' RACE reads again in MiXCR, with one record for every CDR3 protein. The sample contains over 100,000 distinct CDR3 sequences, around 10% of which appear only once. This clonotype was seen repeatedly, ten times or more. What it binds is unknown. Study-level results: The disease-linked clones had a CD8+ phenotype and low blood frequencies. Significant enrichment of disease-linked clones was reportedly seen in matched ankylosing spondylitis synovial fluid.

The CDR3 spans 8 residues. The germline gives CDR1 MNHEY, CDR2 SVGAGI. Trimming removed 7 bases at V and 15 bases at J, with 7 bases between. This chain links TRBV6-5 with TRBJ2-1; no reliable D call. The sample consisted of blood, either unsorted or a sorted T cell fraction (not recorded which). This TCR was recovered from a female donor with ankylosing spondylitis or in good health (not recorded which). The CDR3 here is CASTGGFF. Written as DNA, the CDR3 is TGTGCCAGCACGGGCGGGTTCTTC.